This entry lists 25 T cell receptor beta chains sequenced from one sample in a study of human T cells and chemical hapten exposure. MiXCR was run by TCRdb on the RACE reads, yielding one entry per CDR3 protein. This sample yields 280,000 or so distinct CDR3 sequences, of which roughly 7.7% are seen a single time; 1.2% belongs to the top ten. The time point denotes: pre-sensitization, week 0. As for treatment: therapeutic diphenylcyclopropenone sensitization with weekly scalp DPC. The sequenced sample was whole blood, obtained in connection with sensitization to the hapten diphenylcyclopropenone (DPC). The source of these receptors is a man aged 18 to 30 with alopecia areata. Some clones in this sample may be carry-over from other donors' samples.

This clonotype was picked up a small number of times. The chain links TRBV25-1 to TRBJ1-1; TRBD1 agrees at 12 bases. CDR3 length: 15 residues. Germline CDR1 MGHDK, CDR2 SYGVNS. J was trimmed by 6 bases and V by 1 base; bases with no gene match: 3. The CDR3 region is CASSEFGTGGSEAFF. In DNA, the CDR3 is TGTGCCAGCAGTGAATTTGGGACAGGGGGCTCTGAAGCTTTCTTT.

V gene TRBV6-2 or TRBV6-3 combines with J gene TRBJ2-7, with 8 bases matching TRBD1. Trimming removed 6 bases from V and 1 base from J; junction bases left unmatched: 5. The CDR3 loop spans 14 amino acids. The germline V gene has CDR1 MNHEY and CDR2 SVGEGT. The CDR3 sequence is CASSRGTGSYEQYF. The CDR3 region has the DNA TGTGCCAGCAGCCGCGGGACAGGATCCTACGAGCAGTACTTC.

The chain recombines TRBV7-9 with TRBJ1-2; tentative D call: TRBD1 (6 bases). CDR1 is SEHNR and CDR2 is FQNEAQ in the germline V gene (reference sequence). V lost 4 bases and J lost 4, with 16 bases in between. This CDR3 contains 15 residues. The CDR3 loop reads CASSSLLSGAYGYTF. The CDR3 nucleotides read TGTGCCAGCAGCTCCCTTTTGTCAGGGGCCTATGGCTACACCTTC.

This clonotype appeared a few times. The chain joins TRBV29-1 to TRBJ1-2; D not resolved. Germline V gives CDR1 SQVTM, CDR2 ANQGSEA. The CDR3 covers 13 residues. V lost 4 bases to trimming and J lost 8 bases, with 17 bases between them. CDR3 sequence (DNA): TGCAGCGTTGTTAACCCACTCTTTACGGGCTACACCTTC. It is translated as CSVVNPLFTGYTF.

Many counts were recorded for this clonotype. The chain links TRBV20-1 to TRBJ2-5; TRBD2 matches 11 bases. This CDR3 spans 16 amino acids. V trimming: 2 bases; J trimming: 5 bases; junction bases outside the gene matches: 10. Germline V CDR1 and CDR2: DFQATT, SNEGSKA (reference sequence). The CDR3 DNA follows: TGCAGTGCTAGATTGCCCTTAGCGGGGGGGCCTGAGACCCAGTACTTC. As protein: CSARLPLAGGPETQYF.

The chain is built from TRBV5-1 and TRBJ2-3; 13 bases line up with TRBD2. V was clipped by 4 bases and J by 2 bases; unmatched bases: 10. There are 18 residues in the CDR3. The V gene's germline CDR1 is SGHRS and CDR2 YFSETQ. The CDR3 sequence: CASSLLRTSGGSTDTQYF. CDR3 nucleotides: TGCGCCAGCAGCCTACTAAGGACTAGCGGGGGTTCCACAGATACGCAGTATTTT.

The chain combines TRBV3-1 with TRBJ1-5, with 7 bases aligning to TRBD1. Germline V gene sequence: CDR1 LGHDT, CDR2 YNNKEL (reference sequence). The length of the CDR3 is 15 residues. V shed 1 base, J shed 7 bases, and the junction held 7 bases outside the gene matches. CDR3 DNA sequence: TGTGCCAGCAGCCAAGGCACAGGGGTGATCCAGCCCCAGCATTTT. The encoded protein is CASSQGTGVIQPQHF.

This chain joins TRBV2 and TRBJ1-1; D not certain. The CDR3 consists of 12 residues. The germline V gene encodes CDR1 SNHLY and CDR2 FYNNEI. Between the trimmed V and J ends, which lost 4 bases and 10 bases, there was a span of 13 bases. The chain's CDR3 is CASSVQNGRAFF. The DNA for the CDR3 is TGTGCCAGCAGTGTACAGAATGGGCGAGCTTTCTTT. Supplemented by reference TRBV2 and TRBJ1-1, the full variable domain reads EPEVTQTPSHQVTQMGQEVILRCVPISNHLYFYWYRQILGQKVEFLVSFYNNEISEKSEIFDDQFSVERPDGSNFTLKIRSTKLEDSAMYFCASSVQNGRAFFGQGTRLTVV.

In its sample, this clonotype was seen a few times. The chain uses TRBV7-2 and TRBJ2-7, with D possibly being TRBD1 (6 bases). The germline V and J ends were trimmed by 5 bases and 3 bases, with 8 bases remaining between them. CDR1 is SGHTA, CDR2 FQGNSA, per germline. The CDR3 totals 12 residues. The CDR3 DNA reads TGTGCCAGCAGCCAGACAGGCTACGAGCAGTACTTC. Its translation: CASSQTGYEQYF.

V gene TRBV12-3 or TRBV12-4 combines with J gene TRBJ1-1; D unclear. The ends were cut back, 7 bases at V and 3 bases at J, with 15 bases in the middle. The CDR3 length is 14 residues. CDR3 amino acids: CASTNPRRDTEAFF. CDR3 nucleotides: TGTGCCAGCACCAACCCGAGAAGGGACACTGAAGCTTTCTTT.

This clonotype came up many times. CDR3 in DNA: TGTGCCACAAGACGATCCGGGACGGCAACCTACGAGCAGTACTTC. It codes for CATRRSGTATYEQYF. This chain links TRBV15 with TRBJ2-7, with D perhaps being TRBD1 or TRBD2 (5 bases each). The CDR3 extends over 15 amino acids. Trimming removed 9 bases from V and 2 bases from J, with 20 bases in between. The V gene's germline CDR1 is LNHNV and CDR2 YYDKDF (reference sequence).

V gene TRBV6-2 or TRBV6-3 combines with J gene TRBJ1-5, with D possibly matching TRBD1 (5 bases). Germline CDR1 and CDR2: MNHEY and SVGEGT. There are 14 residues in the CDR3. The V end was cut by 6 bases, the J end by 2 bases, with 11 bases between. The CDR3 DNA sequence: TGTGCCAGCAGCACCCAGGGACGCAATCAGCCCCAGCATTTT. Its protein product is CASSTQGRNQPQHF.

This clonotype was recorded at least ten times. The rearrangement joins TRBV6-2 or TRBV6-3 to TRBJ1-1, with TRBD1 identical over 8 bases. The CDR3 extends over 13 amino acids. Unmatched junction bases numbered 4, after V lost 5 bases and J lost 5 bases. Per the germline V gene, CDR1 is MNHEY and CDR2 is SVGEGT. CDR3 in amino acids: CASSRQGLTEAFF. CDR3 sequence (DNA): TGTGCCAGCAGTAGACAGGGGTTGACTGAAGCTTTCTTT.

The chain combines TRBV6-5 with TRBJ1-5, with TRBD1 matching 7 bases. The CDR3 is made up of 15 amino acids. Germline values: CDR1 MNHEY, CDR2 SVGAGI. J lost 6 bases, V lost 2 bases, and 7 bases had no gene match. CDR3 sequence (DNA): TGTGCCAGCAGTTACCGACAGGGATCTCGTCAGCCCCAGCATTTT. Translating gives CASSYRQGSRQPQHF.

This clonotype was counted a few times. The chain has TRBV29-1 and TRBJ2-1; D ambiguous. Germline-derived CDR1 and CDR2 are SQVTM and ANQGSEA. The CDR3 length is 15 residues. Trimming left V 5 bases short and J 0 bases short, with 14 bases between. The CDR3 nucleotides are TGCAGCGTTTCCTCCGGACCGAGCTCCTACAATGAGCAGTTCTTC. Its protein product is CSVSSGPSSYNEQFF.

In this sample, this clonotype turned up many times. This chain links TRBV6-2 or TRBV6-3 with TRBJ2-1, with D possibly TRBD1 on 7 matching bases. This CDR3 region has 17 residues. The V gene lost 7 bases and the J gene lost 4 bases, with 23 bases spanning the gap. The germline V gene has CDR1 MNHEY and CDR2 SVGEGT. The CDR3 DNA reads as TGTGCCAGCACTCGAACTAGCACAGGGGCGATATACAATGAGCAGTTCTTC. Its protein is CASTRTSTGAIYNEQFF.

In its sample, this clonotype was seen many times. The V gene is TRBV6-1, the J gene TRBJ1-5, with D hard to call. CDR1 is MNHNS and CDR2 is SASEGT in the germline V gene. V dropped 2 bases and J dropped 4 bases, with 9 bases sitting between them. The CDR3 is made up of 14 amino acids. This CDR3 reads CASSESGWNQPQHF. CDR3 in DNA: TGTGCCAGCAGTGAAAGTGGGTGGAATCAGCCCCAGCATTTT.

The table lists this clonotype with a few counts. The genes are TRBV6-5 and TRBJ2-2; D perhaps matches TRBD1 (5 bases). This CDR3 spans 17 amino acids. Deletions cut 4 bases from V and 1 base from J, with 16 bases between. CDR1 and CDR2 from the germline V gene are MNHEY and SVGAGI. CDR3 amino acids: CASSFTGQFLNTGELFF. CDR3 nucleotides: TGTGCCAGCAGTTTTACAGGCCAATTTTTGAACACCGGGGAGCTGTTTTTT.

This clonotype was seen many times. V is TRBV3-1 and J is TRBJ1-1; D not certain. CDR3 length: 15 residues. The germline CDR1 and CDR2 sequences are LGHDT and YNNKEL (reference sequence). V was shortened by 0 bases and J by 0 bases, with 8 bases between the two germline ends. The chain's CDR3 is CASSQDLGMNTEAFF. In nucleotides, the CDR3 is TGTGCCAGCAGCCAAGATCTGGGGATGAACACTGAAGCTTTCTTT.

The rearrangement links TRBV4-3 to TRBJ2-7; tentative D call: TRBD1 (5 bases). The ends were cut back, 0 bases at V and 2 bases at J, with 20 bases in the middle. CDR3 length: 18 residues. CDR1 LGHNA and CDR2 YSLEER come from the germline V gene. CDR3 DNA: TGCGCCAGCAGCCAAGATGGGGCCGGTACCATTACTCCCTACGAGCAGTACTTC. Translated, it gives CASSQDGAGTITPYEQYF.

In this sample, this clonotype turned up a few times. The V gene is TRBV12-3 or TRBV12-4, the J gene TRBJ2-1; 9 nucleotides agree with TRBD1. The CDR3 has 14 residues. Losses at the gene ends were 8 bases for V and 8 bases for J; bases not matched to a gene: 10. DNA of the CDR3: TGTGCCAGCTCTACGCGACAGGGGGTCGATGAGCAGTTCTTC. Its protein is CASSTRQGVDEQFF.

This clonotype was detected ten times or more. The chain's CDR3 is CASSLLPETQAFF. For the CDR3, the DNA is TGTGCCAGCAGCTTACTTCCGGAAACGCAAGCTTTCTTT. The chain has TRBV7-2 and TRBJ1-1; D remains ambiguous. The ends were cut back, 2 bases at V and 9 bases at J, with 13 bases in the middle. The CDR3 has 13 residues. The germline V gene has CDR1 SGHTA and CDR2 FQGNSA.

This clonotype has a single count. The V gene is TRBV5-5, the J gene TRBJ2-3; TRBD1 aligns across 7 bases. The germline CDR1 and CDR2 sequences are SGHKS and YYEKEE (reference sequence). This CDR3 has 15 residues. V lost 3 bases and J lost 6; bases outside the gene matches: 10. DNA of the CDR3: TGTGCCAGCAGCTCCGGGACAGCCACCCACGATACGCAGTATTTT. Amino acids: CASSSGTATHDTQYF.

This clonotype has only a few counts. The chain couples TRBV2 to TRBJ2-3; TRBD2 is a possible D gene (6 bases). There are 14 residues in the CDR3. Looked up from germline, CDR1 is SNHLY and CDR2 is FYNNEI. This CDR3 is CASCLGGNTDTQYF. In DNA, the CDR3 is TGTGCAAGCTGTCTTGGGGGGAACACAGATACGCAGTATTTT.

The chain joins TRBV20-1 to TRBJ1-5; the D gene is possibly TRBD1 (5 bases). Per the germline V gene, CDR1 is DFQATT and CDR2 is SNEGSKA (reference sequence). The germline V and J ends were trimmed by 0 bases and 2 bases, with 11 bases remaining between them. The CDR3 runs 15 residues. CDR3 DNA: TGCAGTGCTAGAGATGGGGGGAACGGCAATCAGCCCCAGCATTTT. Amino acids: CSARDGGNGNQPQHF.